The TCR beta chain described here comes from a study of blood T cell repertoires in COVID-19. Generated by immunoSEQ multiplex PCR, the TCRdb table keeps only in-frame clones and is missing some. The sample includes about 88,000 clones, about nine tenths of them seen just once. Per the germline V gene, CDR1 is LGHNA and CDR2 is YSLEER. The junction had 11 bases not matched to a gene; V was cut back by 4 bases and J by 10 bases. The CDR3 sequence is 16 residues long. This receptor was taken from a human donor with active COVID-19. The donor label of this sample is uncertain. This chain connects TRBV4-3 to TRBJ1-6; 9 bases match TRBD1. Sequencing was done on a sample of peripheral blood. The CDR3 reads CASSRTLGTGSSPLHF. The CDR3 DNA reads TGCGCCAGCAGCCGAACATTGGGGACAGGGTCATCACCCCTCCACTTT.